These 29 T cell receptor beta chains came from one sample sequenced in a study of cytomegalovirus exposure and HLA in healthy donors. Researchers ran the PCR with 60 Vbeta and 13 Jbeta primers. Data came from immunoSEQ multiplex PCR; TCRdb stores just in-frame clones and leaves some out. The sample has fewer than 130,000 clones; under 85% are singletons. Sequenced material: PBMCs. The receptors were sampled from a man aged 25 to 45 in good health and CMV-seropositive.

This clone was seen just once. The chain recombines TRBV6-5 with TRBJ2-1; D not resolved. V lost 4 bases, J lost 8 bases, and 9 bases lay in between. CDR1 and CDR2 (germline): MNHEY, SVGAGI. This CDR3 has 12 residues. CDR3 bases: TGTGCCAGCAGTTCCCCGAGATATGAGCAGTTCTTC. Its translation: CASSSPRYEQFF.

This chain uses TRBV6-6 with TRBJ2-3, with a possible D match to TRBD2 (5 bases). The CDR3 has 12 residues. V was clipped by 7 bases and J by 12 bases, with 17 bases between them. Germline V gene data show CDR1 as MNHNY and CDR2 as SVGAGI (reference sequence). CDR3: CASTDGEPHQYF. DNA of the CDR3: TGTGCCAGCACTGACGGGGAACCTCACCAGTATTTT.

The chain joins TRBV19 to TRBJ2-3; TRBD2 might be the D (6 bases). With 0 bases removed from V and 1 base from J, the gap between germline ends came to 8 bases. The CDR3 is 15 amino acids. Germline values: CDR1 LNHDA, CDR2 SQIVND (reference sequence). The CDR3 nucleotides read TGTGCCAGTAGTATAGAGCGGGGCGGCACAGATACGCAGTATTTT. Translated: CASSIERGGTDTQYF.

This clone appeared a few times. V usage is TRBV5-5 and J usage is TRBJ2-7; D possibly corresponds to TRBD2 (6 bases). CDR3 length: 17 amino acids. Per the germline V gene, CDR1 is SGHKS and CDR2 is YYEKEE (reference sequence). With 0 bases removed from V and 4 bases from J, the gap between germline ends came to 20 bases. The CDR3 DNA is TGTGCCAGCAGCTTGGGTAGGACTACTGAAGGCTTATACGAGCAGTACTTC. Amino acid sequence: CASSLGRTTEGLYEQYF.

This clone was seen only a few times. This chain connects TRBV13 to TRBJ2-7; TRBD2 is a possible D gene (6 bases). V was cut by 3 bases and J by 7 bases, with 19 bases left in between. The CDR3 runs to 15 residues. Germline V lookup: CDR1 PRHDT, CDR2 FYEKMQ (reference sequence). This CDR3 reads CASSFSGLMYEEQYF. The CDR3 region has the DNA TGTGCCAGCAGCTTCTCCGGACTAATGTACGAGGAGCAGTACTTC.

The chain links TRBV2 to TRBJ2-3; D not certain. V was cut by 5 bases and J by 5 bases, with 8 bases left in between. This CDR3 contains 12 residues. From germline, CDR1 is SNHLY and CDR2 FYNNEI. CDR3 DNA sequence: TGTGCCAGCAGTTCAGGTGTAGATACGCAGTATTTT. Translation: CASSSGVDTQYF.

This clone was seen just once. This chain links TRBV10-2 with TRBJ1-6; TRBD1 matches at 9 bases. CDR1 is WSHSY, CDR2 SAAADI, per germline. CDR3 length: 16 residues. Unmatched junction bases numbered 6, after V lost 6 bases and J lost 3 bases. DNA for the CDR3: TGCGCCAGCAGACTACAGGGGGCTAACTATAATTCACCCCTCCACTTT. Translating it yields CASRLQGANYNSPLHF.

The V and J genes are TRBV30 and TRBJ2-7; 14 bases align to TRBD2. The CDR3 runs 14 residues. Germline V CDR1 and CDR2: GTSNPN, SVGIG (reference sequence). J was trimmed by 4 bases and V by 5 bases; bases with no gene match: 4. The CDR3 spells CAWAGLAGGYEQYF. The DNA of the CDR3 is TGTGCCTGGGCCGGACTAGCGGGGGGATACGAGCAGTACTTC.

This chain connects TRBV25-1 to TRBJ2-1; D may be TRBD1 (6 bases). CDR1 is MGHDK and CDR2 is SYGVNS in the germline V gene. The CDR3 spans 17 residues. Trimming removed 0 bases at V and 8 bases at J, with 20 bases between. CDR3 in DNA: TGTGCCAGCAGTGAATATAGGTACAGGGCGAGGCACGATGAGCAGTTCTTC. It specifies CASSEYRYRARHDEQFF.

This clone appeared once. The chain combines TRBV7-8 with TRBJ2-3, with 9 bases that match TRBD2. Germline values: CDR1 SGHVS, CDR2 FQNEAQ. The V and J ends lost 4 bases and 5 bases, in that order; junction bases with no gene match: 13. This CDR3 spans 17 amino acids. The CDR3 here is CASSSRAGGPGGDTQYF. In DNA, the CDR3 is TGTGCCAGCAGCTCTCGGGCGGGGGGGCCCGGCGGAGATACGCAGTATTTT.

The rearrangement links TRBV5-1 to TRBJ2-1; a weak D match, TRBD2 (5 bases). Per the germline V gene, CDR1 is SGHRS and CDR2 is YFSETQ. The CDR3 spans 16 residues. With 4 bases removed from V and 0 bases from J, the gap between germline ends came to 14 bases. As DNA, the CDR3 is TGCGCCAGCAGCGGAGGACTGCCGAGCTCCTACAATGAGCAGTTCTTC. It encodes CASSGGLPSSYNEQFF.

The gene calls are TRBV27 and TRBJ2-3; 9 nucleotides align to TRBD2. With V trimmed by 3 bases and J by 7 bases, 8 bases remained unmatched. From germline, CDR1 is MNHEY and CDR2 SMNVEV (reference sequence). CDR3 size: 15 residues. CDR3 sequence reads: CASSLAGGPRNTQYF. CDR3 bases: TGTGCCAGCAGTTTGGCGGGGGGGCCGAGGAATACGCAGTATTTT.

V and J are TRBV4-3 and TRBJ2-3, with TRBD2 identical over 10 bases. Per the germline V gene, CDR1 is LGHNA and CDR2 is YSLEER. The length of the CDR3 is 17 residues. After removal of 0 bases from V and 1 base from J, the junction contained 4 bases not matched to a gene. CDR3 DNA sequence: TGCGCCAGCAGCCAAGATAGAACTAGCGGGGGCACAGATACGCAGTATTTT. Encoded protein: CASSQDRTSGGTDTQYF.

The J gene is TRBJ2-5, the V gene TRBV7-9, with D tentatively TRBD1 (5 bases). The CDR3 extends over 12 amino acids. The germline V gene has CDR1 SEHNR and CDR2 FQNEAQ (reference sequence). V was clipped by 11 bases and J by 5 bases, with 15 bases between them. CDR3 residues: CADQGEWETQYF. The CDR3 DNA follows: TGTGCCGACCAAGGGGAATGGGAGACCCAGTACTTC. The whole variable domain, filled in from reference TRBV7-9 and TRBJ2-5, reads DTGVSQNPRHKITKRGQNVTFRCDPISEHNRLYWYRQTLGQGPEFLTYFQNEAQLEKSRLLSDRFSAERPKGSFSTLEIQRTEQGDSAMYLCADQGEWETQYFGPGTRLLVL.

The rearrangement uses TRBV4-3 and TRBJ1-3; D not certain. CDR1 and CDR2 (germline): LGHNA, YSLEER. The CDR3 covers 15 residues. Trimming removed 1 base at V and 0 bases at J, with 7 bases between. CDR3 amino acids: CASSQVADSGNTIYF. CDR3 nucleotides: TGCGCCAGCAGCCAAGTTGCGGACTCTGGAAACACCATATATTTT.

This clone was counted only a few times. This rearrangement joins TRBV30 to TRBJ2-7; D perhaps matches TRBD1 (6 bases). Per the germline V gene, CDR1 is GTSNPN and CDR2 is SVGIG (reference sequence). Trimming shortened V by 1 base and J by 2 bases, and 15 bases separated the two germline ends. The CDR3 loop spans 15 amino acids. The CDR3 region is CAWSGYRGSAYEQYF. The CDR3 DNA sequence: TGTGCCTGGAGTGGGTATAGGGGGTCCGCCTACGAGCAGTACTTC.

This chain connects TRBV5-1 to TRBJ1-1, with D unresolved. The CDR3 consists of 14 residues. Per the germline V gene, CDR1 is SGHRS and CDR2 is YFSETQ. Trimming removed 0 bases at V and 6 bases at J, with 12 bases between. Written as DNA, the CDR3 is TGCGCCAGCAGCTTGGAATACGAGGGCGCTGAAGCTTTCTTT. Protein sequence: CASSLEYEGAEAFF. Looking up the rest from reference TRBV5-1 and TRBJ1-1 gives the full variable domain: KAGVTQTPRYLIKTRGQQVTLSCSPISGHRSVSWYQQTPGQGLQFLFEYFSETQRNKGNFPGRFSGRQFSNSRSEMNVSTLELGDSALYLCASSLEYEGAEAFFGQGTRLTVV.

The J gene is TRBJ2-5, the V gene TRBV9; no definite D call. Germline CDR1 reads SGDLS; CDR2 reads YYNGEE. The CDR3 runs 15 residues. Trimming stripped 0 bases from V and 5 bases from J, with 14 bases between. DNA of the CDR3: TGTGCCAGCAGCGTAGATGGTGCGCGCTATGAGACCCAGTACTTC. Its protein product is CASSVDGARYETQYF.

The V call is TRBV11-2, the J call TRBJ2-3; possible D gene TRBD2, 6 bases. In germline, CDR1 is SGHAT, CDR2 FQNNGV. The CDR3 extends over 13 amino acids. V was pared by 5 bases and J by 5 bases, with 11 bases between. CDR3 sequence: CASSQPAGDTQYF. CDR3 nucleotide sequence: TGTGCCAGCAGCCAACCAGCGGGAGATACGCAGTATTTT.

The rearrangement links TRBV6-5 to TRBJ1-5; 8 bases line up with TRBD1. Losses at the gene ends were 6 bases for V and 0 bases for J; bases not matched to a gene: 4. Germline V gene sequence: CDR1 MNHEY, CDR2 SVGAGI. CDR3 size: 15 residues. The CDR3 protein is CASRPTGDSNQPQHF. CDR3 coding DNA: TGTGCCAGCAGACCGACAGGGGATAGCAATCAGCCCCAGCATTTT.

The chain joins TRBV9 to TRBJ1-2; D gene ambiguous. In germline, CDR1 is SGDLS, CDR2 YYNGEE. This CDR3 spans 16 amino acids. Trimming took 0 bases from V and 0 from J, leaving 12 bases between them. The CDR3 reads CASSVGNRLANYGYTF. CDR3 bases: TGTGCCAGCAGCGTAGGGAATCGGCTAGCTAACTATGGCTACACCTTC.

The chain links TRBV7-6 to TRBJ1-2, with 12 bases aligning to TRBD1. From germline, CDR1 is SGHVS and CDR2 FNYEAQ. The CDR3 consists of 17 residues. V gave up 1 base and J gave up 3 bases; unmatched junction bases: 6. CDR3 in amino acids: CASSLVGQGASHYGYTF. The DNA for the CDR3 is TGTGCCAGCAGCTTAGTGGGACAGGGGGCGTCGCACTATGGCTACACCTTC.

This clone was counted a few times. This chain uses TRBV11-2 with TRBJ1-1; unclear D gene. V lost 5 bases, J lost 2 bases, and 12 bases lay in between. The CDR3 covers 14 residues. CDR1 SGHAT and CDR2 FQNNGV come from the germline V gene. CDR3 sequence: CASSPTGVNTEAFF. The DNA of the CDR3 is TGTGCCAGCAGCCCCACCGGGGTTAACACTGAAGCTTTCTTT. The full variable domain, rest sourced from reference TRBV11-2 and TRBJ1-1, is EAGVAQSPRYKIIEKRQSVAFWCNPISGHATLYWYQQILGQGPKLLIQFQNNGVVDDSQLPKDRFSAERLKGVDSTLKIQPAKLEDSAVYLCASSPTGVNTEAFFGQGTRLTVV.

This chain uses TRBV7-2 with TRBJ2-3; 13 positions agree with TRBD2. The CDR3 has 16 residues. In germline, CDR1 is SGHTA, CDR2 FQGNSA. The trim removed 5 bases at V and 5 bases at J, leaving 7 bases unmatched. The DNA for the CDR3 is TGTGCCAGCAGCCAAGGACTAGCGGGGGTCGGAGATACGCAGTATTTT. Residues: CASSQGLAGVGDTQYF.

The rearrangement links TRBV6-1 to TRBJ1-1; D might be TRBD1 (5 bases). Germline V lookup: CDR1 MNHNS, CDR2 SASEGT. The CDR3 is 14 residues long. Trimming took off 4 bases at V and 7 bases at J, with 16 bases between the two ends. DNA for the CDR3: TGTGCCAGCAGTGTCCGGGGGGGTTGGGGTGAAGCTTTCTTT. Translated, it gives CASSVRGGWGEAFF.

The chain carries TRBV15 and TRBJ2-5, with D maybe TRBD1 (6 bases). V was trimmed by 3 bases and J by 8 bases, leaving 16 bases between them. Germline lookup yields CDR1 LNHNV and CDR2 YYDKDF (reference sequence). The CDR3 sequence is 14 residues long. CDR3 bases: TGTGCCACCAGCAGGGACCTTCAAGGGGGTACCCAGTACTTC. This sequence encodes CATSRDLQGGTQYF.

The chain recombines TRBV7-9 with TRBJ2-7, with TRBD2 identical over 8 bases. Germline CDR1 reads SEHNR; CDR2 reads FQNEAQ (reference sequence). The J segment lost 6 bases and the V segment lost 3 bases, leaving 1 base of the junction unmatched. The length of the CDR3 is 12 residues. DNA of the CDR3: TGTGCCAGCAGCTTCGGGGGGGGCGAGCAGTACTTC. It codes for CASSFGGGEQYF.

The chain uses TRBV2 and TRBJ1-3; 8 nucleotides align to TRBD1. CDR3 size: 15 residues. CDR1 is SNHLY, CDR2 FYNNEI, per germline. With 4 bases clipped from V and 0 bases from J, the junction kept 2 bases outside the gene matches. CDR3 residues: CASSGGTGSGNTIYF. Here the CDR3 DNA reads TGTGCCAGCAGTGGTGGGACAGGCTCTGGAAACACCATATATTTT.

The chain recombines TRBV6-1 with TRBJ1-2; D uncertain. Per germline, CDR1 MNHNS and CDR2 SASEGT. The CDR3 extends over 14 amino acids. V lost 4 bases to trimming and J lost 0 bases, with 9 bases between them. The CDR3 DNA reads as TGTGCCAGCAGTGTAGGAGGGTCTAACTATGGCTACACCTTC. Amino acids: CASSVGGSNYGYTF.